This T cell receptor beta chain comes out of a study of blood T cell repertoires in COVID-19. Clones were read by immunoSEQ multiplex PCR, and TCRdb kept only the in-frame ones, dropping some. The table records approximately 93,000 clones, about 77% of them present only once. V shed 4 bases and J 1 base; nucleotides not matched to a gene: 8. This CDR3 has 16 amino acids. Germline CDR1 SGHNT, CDR2 YYREEE (reference sequence). The sequence was obtained from a woman at least 80 years old with acute or convalescent COVID-19. This chain connects TRBV5-4 to TRBJ2-7; 10 nucleotides align to TRBD1. The sequenced material came from peripheral blood. The CDR3 DNA reads TGTGCCAGCAGCCCACGGACAGGGGGAGTTTCCTACGAGCAGTACTTC. Its protein product is CASSPRTGGVSYEQYF.